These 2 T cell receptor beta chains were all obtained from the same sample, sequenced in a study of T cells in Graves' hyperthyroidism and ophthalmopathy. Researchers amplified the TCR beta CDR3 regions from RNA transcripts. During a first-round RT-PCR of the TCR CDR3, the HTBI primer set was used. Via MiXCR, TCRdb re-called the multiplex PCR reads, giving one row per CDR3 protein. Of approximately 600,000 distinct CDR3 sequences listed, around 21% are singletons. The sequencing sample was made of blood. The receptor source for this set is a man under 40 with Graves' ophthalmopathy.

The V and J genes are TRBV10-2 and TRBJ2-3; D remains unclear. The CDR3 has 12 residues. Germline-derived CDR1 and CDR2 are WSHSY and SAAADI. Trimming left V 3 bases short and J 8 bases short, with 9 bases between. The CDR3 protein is CASSDSLFTQYF. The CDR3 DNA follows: TGCGCCAGCAGTGACTCTCTTTTTACGCAGTATTTT.

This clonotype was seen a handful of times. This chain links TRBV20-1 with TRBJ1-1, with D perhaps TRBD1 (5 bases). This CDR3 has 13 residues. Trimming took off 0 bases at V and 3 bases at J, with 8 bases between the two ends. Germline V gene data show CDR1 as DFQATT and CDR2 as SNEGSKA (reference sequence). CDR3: CSARERQYTEAFF. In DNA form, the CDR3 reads TGCAGTGCTAGAGAGCGACAGTACACTGAAGCTTTCTTT.